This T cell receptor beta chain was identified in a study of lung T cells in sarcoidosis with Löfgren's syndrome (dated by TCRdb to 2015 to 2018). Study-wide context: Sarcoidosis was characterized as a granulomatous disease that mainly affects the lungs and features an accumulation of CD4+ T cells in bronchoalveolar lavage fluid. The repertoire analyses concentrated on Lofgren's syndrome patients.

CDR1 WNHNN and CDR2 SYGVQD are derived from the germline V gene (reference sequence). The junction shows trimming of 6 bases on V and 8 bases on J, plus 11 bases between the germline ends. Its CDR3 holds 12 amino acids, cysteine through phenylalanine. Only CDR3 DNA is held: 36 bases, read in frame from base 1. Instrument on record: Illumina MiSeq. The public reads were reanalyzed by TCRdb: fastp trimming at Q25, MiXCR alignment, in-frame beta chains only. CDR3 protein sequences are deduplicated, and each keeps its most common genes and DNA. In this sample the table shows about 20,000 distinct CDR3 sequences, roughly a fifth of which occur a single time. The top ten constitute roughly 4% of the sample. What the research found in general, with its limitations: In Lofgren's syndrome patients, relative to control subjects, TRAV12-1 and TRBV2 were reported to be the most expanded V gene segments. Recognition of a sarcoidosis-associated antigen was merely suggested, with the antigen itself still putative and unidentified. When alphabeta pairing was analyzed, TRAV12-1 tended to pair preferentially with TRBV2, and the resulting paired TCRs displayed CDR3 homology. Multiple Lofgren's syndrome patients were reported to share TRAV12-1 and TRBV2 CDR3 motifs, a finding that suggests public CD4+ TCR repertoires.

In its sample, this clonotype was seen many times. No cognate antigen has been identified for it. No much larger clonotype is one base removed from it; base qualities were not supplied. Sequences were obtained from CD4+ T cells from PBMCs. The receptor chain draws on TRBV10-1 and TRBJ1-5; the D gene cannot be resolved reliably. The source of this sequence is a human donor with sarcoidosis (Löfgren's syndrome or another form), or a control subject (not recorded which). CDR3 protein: CASRTRVKPQHF. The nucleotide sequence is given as TGCGCCAGCAGGACGAGGGTCAAGCCCCAGCATTTT.